What follows are 24 T cell receptor beta chains derived from one specimen sequenced in a study of response to subunit inactivated influenza vaccine. A single record per CDR3 protein comes from TCRdb applying MiXCR to the RT-PCR reads. The table lists hundreds of thousands of distinct CDR3 sequences, less than 20% of them singletons. This material consisted of PBMCs from blood, taken more than 4 days after vaccination. The origin of the receptors is a man in his fifties or sixties who received an inactivated influenza vaccine.

CDR3 loop: CASSLPDRLYGYTF. The DNA for the CDR3 is TGTGCCAGCAGTTTACCGGACCGCCTCTATGGCTACACCTTC. The gene calls are TRBV28 and TRBJ1-2; D unresolved. With 2 bases removed from V and 4 bases from J, the gap between germline ends came to 11 bases. Germline V CDR1 and CDR2: MDHEN, SYDVKM. The CDR3 consists of 14 residues.

V gene TRBV10-1 combines with J gene TRBJ2-4; D not certain. V dropped 3 bases and J dropped 2 bases, with 8 bases sitting between them. The germline V gene encodes CDR1 WNHNN and CDR2 SYGVQD (reference sequence). The CDR3 loop spans 14 amino acids. The CDR3 spells CASSDGGSKNIQYF. The CDR3 DNA follows: TGCGCCAGCAGTGATGGTGGGTCCAAAAACATTCAGTACTTC.

This clonotype has only a few counts. This chain uses TRBV29-1 with TRBJ2-3, with D maybe TRBD1 (5 bases). Germline V gene lookup returns CDR1 SQVTM and CDR2 ANQGSEA. Trimming took off 3 bases at V and 2 bases at J, with 9 bases between the two ends. CDR3 size: 13 residues. The CDR3 here is CSVDRQYTDTQYF. The CDR3 coding sequence is TGCAGCGTTGACCGACAGTACACAGATACGCAGTATTTT.

The chain combines TRBV12-3 or TRBV12-4 with TRBJ2-5; D may be TRBD1 (6 bases). This CDR3 region has 15 residues. The V and J ends lost 6 bases and 0 bases respectively, with 14 bases between them. CDR3: CASSYTDRYQETQYF. The CDR3 DNA reads TGTGCCAGCAGCTATACTGACAGGTACCAAGAGACCCAGTACTTC.

This clonotype was seen at least ten times. V is TRBV12-3 or TRBV12-4 and J is TRBJ2-5, with a tentative D call TRBD1 (5 bases). The CDR3 length is 14 residues. Trimming removed 3 bases from V and 4 bases from J, with 12 bases in between. The CDR3 spells CASSFGRAVETQYF. The CDR3 DNA is TGTGCCAGCAGTTTCGGCAGGGCCGTAGAGACCCAGTACTTC.

DNA for the CDR3: TGTGCCAGCAGCCGGAAGACGACAGGGGACACTGAAGCTTTCTTT. As protein: CASSRKTTGDTEAFF. The rearrangement joins TRBV9 to TRBJ1-1, with TRBD1 identical over 8 bases. V lost 4 bases and J lost 3; bases outside the gene matches: 8. Germline lookup yields CDR1 SGDLS and CDR2 YYNGEE. The CDR3 contains 15 residues.

The chain carries TRBV20-1 and TRBJ1-1; 8 bases line up with TRBD1. Germline CDR1 reads DFQATT; CDR2 reads SNEGSKA (reference sequence). This CDR3 has 16 residues. V was pared by 0 bases and J by 5 bases, with 11 bases of the junction left unmatched. The CDR3 DNA reads TGCAGTGCTAGAGACCCCGCGGACAGGGACGGGACTGAAGCTTTCTTT. Translated: CSARDPADRDGTEAFF.

This clonotype was seen only a few times. The chain combines TRBV20-1 with TRBJ2-3; 14 bases fit TRBD2. The germline V gene has CDR1 DFQATT and CDR2 SNEGSKA (reference sequence). The V gene end was trimmed by 5 bases and the J gene end by 2 bases; junction bases not matched to a gene: 6. This CDR3 spans 16 amino acids. The CDR3 DNA follows: TGCAGTGCTCGGACTAGCGGGAGGCTGGTCACAGATACGCAGTATTTT. It codes for CSARTSGRLVTDTQYF.

In its sample, this clonotype was seen a few times. The chain joins TRBV12-3 or TRBV12-4 to TRBJ2-3, with no clear D. Trimming took 7 bases from V and 1 from J, leaving 9 bases between them. This CDR3 spans 13 amino acids. The CDR3 here is CASIKWGTDTQYF. The CDR3 nucleotides read TGTGCCAGCATTAAGTGGGGCACAGATACGCAGTATTTT.

The rearrangement uses TRBV20-1 and TRBJ2-1; D is perhaps TRBD2 (5 bases). The germline gives CDR1 DFQATT, CDR2 SNEGSKA (reference sequence). V dropped 6 bases and J dropped 8 bases, with 23 bases sitting between them. This CDR3 has 15 residues. The CDR3 bases are TGCAGTGCGCCGAGCGGACCTAACTGGTGGGATGAGCAGTTCTTC. As protein: CSAPSGPNWWDEQFF.

V usage is TRBV6-5 and J usage is TRBJ1-2; D is unclear. CDR1 is MNHEY, CDR2 SVGAGI, per germline. CDR3 length equals 12 residues. V lost 2 bases and J 8 bases, leaving 9 bases between the germline ends. The CDR3 is CASSYGWMGYTF. Written as DNA, the CDR3 is TGTGCCAGCAGTTACGGGTGGATGGGCTACACCTTC.

This clonotype came up a few times. The chain is built from TRBV5-1 and TRBJ2-5, with 8 bases lining up with TRBD1. Germline V CDR1 and CDR2: SGHRS, YFSETQ. This CDR3 is 15 amino acids long. After removal of 4 bases from V and 3 bases from J, the junction contained 8 bases not matched to a gene. The CDR3 DNA reads as TGCGCCAGCAGCGAAACGACAGGGGCGGAAGAGACCCAGTACTTC. It encodes CASSETTGAEETQYF.

This clonotype occurred many times. This sequence joins TRBV7-2 and TRBJ2-2; possible D gene TRBD1, 8 bases. CDR1 and CDR2 (germline): SGHTA, FQGNSA. The CDR3 consists of 16 residues. The V gene lost 5 bases and the J gene lost 0 bases, with 13 bases spanning the gap. CDR3 DNA sequence: TGTGCCAGCAGCCCACAGGGGGGGCCGAACACCGGGGAGCTGTTTTTT. It translates to CASSPQGGPNTGELFF.

The chain joins TRBV7-9 to TRBJ2-1; D unclear. The CDR3 runs to 12 residues. Germline V gives CDR1 SEHNR, CDR2 FQNEAQ (reference sequence). Trimming pared 4 bases from V and 7 bases from J, leaving 8 bases between. For the CDR3, the DNA is TGTGCCAGCAGCTACGGGTGGAATGAGCAGTTCTTC. It is translated as CASSYGWNEQFF.

This clonotype was seen only a few times. The chain couples TRBV28 to TRBJ2-7; 8 nucleotides align to TRBD2. Unmatched junction bases numbered 6, after V lost 3 bases and J lost 5 bases. The CDR3 length is 14 residues. Germline lookup yields CDR1 MDHEN and CDR2 SYDVKM. The CDR3 bases are TGTGCCAGCAGTTTTCCGGGGGGGAAGAACGAGCAGTACTTC. This encodes CASSFPGGKNEQYF. The entire variable domain, with the rest obtained from reference TRBV28 and TRBJ2-7, is as follows: DVKVTQSSRYLVKRTGEKVFLECVQDMDHENMFWYRQDPGLGLRLIYFSYDVKMKEKGDIPEGYSVSREKKERFSLILESASTNQTSMYLCASSFPGGKNEQYFGPGTRLTVT.

The chain is built from TRBV10-1 and TRBJ1-3, with unresolved D. CDR1 and CDR2 from the germline V gene are WNHNN and SYGVQD (reference sequence). CDR3 length: 16 amino acids. Trimming cost V 3 bases and J 1 base, with 13 bases left between them. CDR3 residues: CASSEGSGRSGNTIYF. CDR3 bases: TGCGCCAGCAGTGAAGGTTCTGGCCGATCTGGAAACACCATATATTTT.

V is TRBV4-3 and J is TRBJ2-3; TRBD2 agrees at 7 bases. V was clipped by 0 bases and J by 2 bases; unmatched bases: 8. The V gene's germline CDR1 is LGHNA and CDR2 YSLEER. The CDR3 loop spans 17 amino acids. CDR3 sequence: CASSQDLGGGNTDTQYF. In nucleotides, the CDR3 is TGCGCCAGCAGCCAAGATTTGGGGGGAGGGAACACAGATACGCAGTATTTT.

The rearrangement joins TRBV7-9 to TRBJ2-5, with TRBD2 as a possible D gene (5 bases). This CDR3 spans 16 amino acids. Per the germline V gene, CDR1 is SEHNR and CDR2 is FQNEAQ (reference sequence). Trimming removed 4 bases from V and 2 bases from J, with 17 bases in between. The CDR3 bases are TGTGCCAGCAGCTCCCGACTAAAGGTCCCACAAGAGACCCAGTACTTC. Amino acid sequence: CASSSRLKVPQETQYF.

This sequence joins TRBV20-1 and TRBJ2-5; 11 bases align to TRBD1. The CDR3 extends over 15 amino acids. The J segment lost 0 bases and the V segment lost 6 bases, leaving 6 bases of the junction unmatched. CDR1 and CDR2 (germline): DFQATT, SNEGSKA (reference sequence). CDR3 residues: CSATGTGGHQETQYF. CDR3 DNA sequence: TGCAGTGCCACCGGGACAGGGGGACACCAAGAGACCCAGTACTTC.

This chain links TRBV20-1 with TRBJ2-7; TRBD1 matches 7 bases. V was clipped by 5 bases and J by 0 bases; unmatched bases: 7. Germline CDR1 and CDR2: DFQATT and SNEGSKA (reference sequence). This CDR3 has 14 residues. The CDR3 DNA reads TGCAGTGCTCGCCGGGACAGTGTCTCCTACGAGCAGTACTTC. This encodes CSARRDSVSYEQYF.

The chain uses TRBV7-2 and TRBJ2-3; D is undetermined. CDR3 size: 14 residues. V lost 3 bases and J 1 base, leaving 8 bases between the germline ends. From germline, CDR1 is SGHTA and CDR2 FQGNSA. The CDR3 sequence is CASSFFQGTDTQYF. Here the CDR3 DNA reads TGTGCCAGCAGCTTTTTTCAGGGCACAGATACGCAGTATTTT.

The rearrangement joins TRBV4-3 to TRBJ2-3; 12 bases are shared with TRBD2. Germline CDR1 LGHNA, CDR2 YSLEER. V lost 4 bases and J lost 0; bases outside the gene matches: 5. This CDR3 is 17 amino acids long. CDR3 bases: TGCGCCAGCAGCCCAAGACTAGCGGGAGACAGCACAGATACGCAGTATTTT. Amino acid sequence: CASSPRLAGDSTDTQYF.

This clonotype occurred a few times. The V call is TRBV27, the J call TRBJ2-3; D might be TRBD2 (6 bases). Germline CDR1 and CDR2: MNHEY and SMNVEV (reference sequence). This CDR3 region has 15 residues. With 5 bases removed from V and 0 bases from J, the gap between germline ends came to 12 bases. CDR3 region: CASSPGTSSTDTQYF. The CDR3 region has the DNA TGTGCCAGCAGTCCCGGGACTTCTAGCACAGATACGCAGTATTTT.

The table lists this clonotype with many counts. This chain links TRBV12-3 or TRBV12-4 with TRBJ1-1; D possibly corresponds to TRBD1 (5 bases). Trimming shortened V by 6 bases and J by 2 bases, and 7 bases separated the two germline ends. This CDR3 contains 12 residues. CDR3 in DNA: TGTGCCAGCAGCAGGGTTAACACTGAAGCTTTCTTT. It translates to CASSRVNTEAFF.